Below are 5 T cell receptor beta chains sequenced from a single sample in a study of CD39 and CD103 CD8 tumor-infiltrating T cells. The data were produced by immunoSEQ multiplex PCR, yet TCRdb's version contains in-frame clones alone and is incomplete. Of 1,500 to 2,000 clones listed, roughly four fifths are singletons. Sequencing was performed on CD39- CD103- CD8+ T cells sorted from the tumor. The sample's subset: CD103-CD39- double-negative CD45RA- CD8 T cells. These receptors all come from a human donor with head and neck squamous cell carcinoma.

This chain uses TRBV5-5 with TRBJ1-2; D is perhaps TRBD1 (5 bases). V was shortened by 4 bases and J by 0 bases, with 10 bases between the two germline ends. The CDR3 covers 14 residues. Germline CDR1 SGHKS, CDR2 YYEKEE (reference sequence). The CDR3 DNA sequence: TGTGCCAGCAGCCCGGACAAAGCTAACTATGGCTACACCTTC. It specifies CASSPDKANYGYTF.

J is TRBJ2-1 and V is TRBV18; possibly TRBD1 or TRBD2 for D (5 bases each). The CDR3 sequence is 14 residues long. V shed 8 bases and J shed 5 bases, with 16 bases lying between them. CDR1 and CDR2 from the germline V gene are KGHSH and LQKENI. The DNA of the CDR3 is TGTGCCAGCCCCAGCGTTGGGACGGACAATGAGCAGTTCTTC. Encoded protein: CASPSVGTDNEQFF. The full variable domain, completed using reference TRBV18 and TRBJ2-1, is NAGVMQNPRHLVRRRGQEARLRCSPMKGHSHVYWYRQLPEEGLKFMVYLQKENIIDESGMPKERFSAEFPKEGPSILRIQQVVRGDSAAYFCASPSVGTDNEQFFGPGTRLTVL.

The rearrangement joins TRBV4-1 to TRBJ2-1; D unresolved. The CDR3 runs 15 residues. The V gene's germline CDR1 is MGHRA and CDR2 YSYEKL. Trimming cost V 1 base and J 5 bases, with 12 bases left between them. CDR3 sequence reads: CASSQVSPPNNEQFF. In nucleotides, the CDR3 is TGCGCCAGCAGCCAAGTCTCTCCTCCCAACAATGAGCAGTTCTTC.

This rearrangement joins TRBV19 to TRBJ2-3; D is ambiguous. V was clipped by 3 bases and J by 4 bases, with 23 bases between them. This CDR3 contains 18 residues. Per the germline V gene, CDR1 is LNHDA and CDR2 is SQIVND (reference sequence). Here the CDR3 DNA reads TGTGCCAGTAGTATTAGGTGGGATGTCGCCCTAGATTCAGATACGCAGTATTTT. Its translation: CASSIRWDVALDSDTQYF. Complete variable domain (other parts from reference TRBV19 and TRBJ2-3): DGGITQSPKYLFRKEGQNVTLSCEQNLNHDAMYWYRQDPGQGLRLIYYSQIVNDFQKGDIAEGYSVSREKKESFPLTVTSAQKNPTAFYLCASSIRWDVALDSDTQYFGPGTRLTVL.

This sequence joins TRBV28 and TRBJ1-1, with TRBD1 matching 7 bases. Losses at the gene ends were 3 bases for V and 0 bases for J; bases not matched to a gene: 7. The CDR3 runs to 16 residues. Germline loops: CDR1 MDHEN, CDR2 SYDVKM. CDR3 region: CASSFPYRGMNTEAFF. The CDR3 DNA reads TGTGCCAGCAGTTTCCCCTACAGGGGAATGAACACTGAAGCTTTCTTT.